This TCR beta chain was obtained from a study of early T cells in non-severe SARS-CoV-2 infection. The overall study: The study sequenced bulk RNA from unsorted whole blood, with chains unpaired. Study-level findings and limits: Clonotype matching in VDJdb favored anti-spike CD8 responses and did not capture private and CD4 specificities.

A remark on this clonotype: The antigen is unknown.

Unique molecular identifiers were affixed to single, distinct cDNA molecules. MiXCR, run by TCRdb on the 5' RACE reads, gives a single entry per CDR3 protein. This table has 100,000 to 120,000 distinct CDR3 sequences, over 10% appearing once. The CDR3 has 16 amino acids. J gave up 2 bases and V 5 bases, and 6 bases lay outside the gene matches. The germline V gene has CDR1 SGHAT and CDR2 FQNNGV. The receptor was isolated from an adult who was a healthcare worker with PCR-confirmed SARS-CoV-2 infection or an uninfected control (not recorded which). Here the sequenced sample was whole blood, taken at baseline. V usage is TRBV11-2 and J usage is TRBJ2-3, with 11 nucleotides matching TRBD2. Here the CDR3 DNA reads TGTGCCAGCAGCCCGGGACTAGCGGAGATCACAGATACGCAGTATTTT. This encodes CASSPGLAEITDTQYF.